The 4 T cell receptor beta chains below all came from one sample that was sequenced in a study of cytomegalovirus exposure and HLA in healthy donors. This PCR relied on a set of 60 Vbeta primers and 13 Jbeta primers. TCRdb's copy holds only in-frame clones and misses some; the assay was immunoSEQ multiplex PCR. The sample consists of 95,000 to 150,000 clones, about 16% of them appearing once. Sequencing was performed on PBMCs. The receptors derive from a woman younger than 35 in good health and CMV-seronegative.

The CDR3 DNA reads TGTGCCATCAGTGAGTCGTGGGGGGTCGGAAATGGCTACACCTTC. Translating it yields CAISESWGVGNGYTF. V and J are TRBV10-3 and TRBJ1-2; D perhaps matches TRBD1 (5 bases). The CDR3 consists of 15 residues. Between the trimmed V and J ends, which lost 0 bases and 6 bases, there was a span of 14 bases. From germline, CDR1 is ENHRY and CDR2 SYGVKD.

This clone came up once. The rearrangement links TRBV28 to TRBJ1-2, with 7 bases fitting TRBD1. Germline-derived CDR1 and CDR2 are MDHEN and SYDVKM. V trimming: 6 bases; J trimming: 4 bases; junction bases outside the gene matches: 5. The CDR3 contains 13 residues. CDR3 protein: CASSRQGIYGYTF. The CDR3 region has the DNA TGTGCCAGCAGCAGACAGGGAATCTATGGCTACACCTTC.

This chain joins TRBV25-1 and TRBJ2-1; 8 bases line up with TRBD1. V was pared by 4 bases and J by 6 bases, with 5 bases of the junction left unmatched. CDR3 size: 14 residues. The germline V gene encodes CDR1 MGHDK and CDR2 SYGVNS. The CDR3 DNA reads as TGTGCCAGCAGTGGGGGGACAGGAGTCAATGAGCAGTTCTTC. Encoded protein: CASSGGTGVNEQFF.

This clone turned up a few times. As DNA, the CDR3 is TGTGCCAGCAGCTTAGGAGGGGGCTCCTCCTACGAGCAGTACTTC. Translated: CASSLGGGSSYEQYF. This sequence joins TRBV11-3 and TRBJ2-7; TRBD1 aligns across 7 bases. There are 15 residues in the CDR3. Germline CDR1 SGHNT, CDR2 YENEEA. Germline trimming cut 1 base from V and 0 bases from J; bases unmatched to any gene: 3.